This T cell receptor beta chain emerged from a study of blood T cell repertoires in COVID-19. TCRdb's copy holds only in-frame clones and misses some; the assay was immunoSEQ multiplex PCR. This table holds roughly 480,000 clones, approximately 89% found once. Sample: peripheral blood. The sequence was obtained from a man between 18 and 29 years old with COVID-19, enrolled during active disease.

This CDR3 is CATTRRGRRGNTEAFF. The CDR3 nucleotides are TGTGCCACCACACGCAGGGGGCGACGGGGCAACACTGAAGCTTTCTTT. V and J are TRBV19 and TRBJ1-1; 8 nucleotides agree with TRBD1. The germline V gene encodes CDR1 LNHDA and CDR2 SQIVND (reference sequence). CDR3 length: 16 amino acids. The ends lost 10 bases at V and 2 bases at J; junction bases unmatched: 15.